The 18 T cell receptor beta chains in this list originate from one sample, sequenced in a study of shared clonotypes between healthy human individuals. The method was immunoSEQ multiplex PCR; TCRdb's version includes in-frame clones alone and lacks a portion of them. The repertoire holds more than 1.2 million clones, around 98.5% seen once, with 0.3% to 0.45% in the top ten. The sequencing sample was made of naive CD4+ T cells sorted from blood. Regarding subset: CD45RA+ positively selected. Receptors originate from a man aged 25 to 40 in good health.

The chain links TRBV11-2 to TRBJ2-1; D unclear. V was trimmed by 3 bases and J by 2 bases, leaving 8 bases between them. Per germline, CDR1 SGHAT and CDR2 FQNNGV. This CDR3 contains 14 residues. The CDR3 reads CASSFELTYNEQFF. The DNA for the CDR3 is TGTGCCAGCAGCTTTGAATTGACCTACAATGAGCAGTTCTTC.

The chain joins TRBV18 to TRBJ2-5; TRBD2 agrees at 8 bases. This CDR3 comprises 14 residues. The V gene's germline CDR1 is KGHSH and CDR2 LQKENI. V lost 3 bases to trimming and J lost 3 bases; unmatched junction nucleotides: 3. CDR3 coding DNA: TGTGCCAGCTCACCTAGCGGGATTAAAGAGACCCAGTACTTC. As protein: CASSPSGIKETQYF.

Comment on this clone: Germline is not matched at one junction end, which may reflect a read error. This rearrangement joins TRBV7-7 to TRBJ2-7, with D perhaps TRBD2 (5 bases). Germline loops: CDR1 SSHAT, CDR2 FNYEAQ (reference sequence). This CDR3 contains 14 residues. CDR3 region: CASSPTRSSYEQYF. The CDR3 region has the DNA TGTGCTAGCAGCCCTACTAGGAGCTCCTACGAGCAGTACTTC.

The chain is built from TRBV5-1 and TRBJ2-2; TRBD2 might be the D (6 bases). CDR3 length: 17 residues. CDR1 SGHRS and CDR2 YFSETQ come from the germline V gene. V was clipped by 0 bases and J by 2 bases, with 14 bases between them. CDR3 nucleotide sequence: TGCGCCAGCAGCTTGGACCCCGCGGGGAGAAACACCGGGGAGCTGTTTTTT. Amino acids: CASSLDPAGRNTGELFF.

The J gene is TRBJ2-5, the V gene TRBV7-8, with 9 bases lining up with TRBD1. This CDR3 is built from 19 residues. V was clipped by 2 bases and J by 5 bases; unmatched bases: 18. Germline V CDR1 and CDR2: SGHVS, FQNEAQ. The CDR3 DNA follows: TGTGCCAGCAGCTTAAAGGTTTGGGCCGGGACAGGGTTGGCGGAGACCCAGTACTTC. Its translation is CASSLKVWAGTGLAETQYF.

Worth noting for this clone: Additional DNA sequences in this sample encode the identical CDR3. J is TRBJ2-5 and V is TRBV18; no definite D call. The V and J ends lost 5 bases and 3 bases respectively, with 7 bases between them. This CDR3 contains 12 residues. Germline V gives CDR1 KGHSH, CDR2 LQKENI. CDR3 in amino acids: CASSGQEETQYF. In DNA form, the CDR3 reads TGTGCCAGCTCAGGGCAGGAAGAGACCCAGTACTTC.

The chain joins TRBV28 to TRBJ1-5; TRBD1 might be the D (6 bases). Per germline, CDR1 MDHEN and CDR2 SYDVKM. V dropped 4 bases and J dropped 5 bases, with 18 bases sitting between them. This CDR3 has 16 residues. The CDR3 spells CASSSHSGTGYQPQHF. The CDR3 coding sequence is TGTGCCAGCAGTTCCCACTCCGGAACAGGGTATCAGCCCCAGCATTTT.

V usage is TRBV2 and J usage is TRBJ2-3; the match to TRBD1 covers 8 bases. Germline assignment: CDR1 SNHLY and CDR2 FYNNEI. The CDR3 is 18 amino acids. Trimming at V came to 10 bases and at J to 0 bases, leaving 18 bases not matched to a gene. This CDR3 is CAISSNLKGQGSTDTQYF. CDR3 sequence (DNA): TGTGCCATCAGCAGTAACCTAAAAGGACAGGGTAGCACAGATACGCAGTATTTT.

To note about this clone: Other DNA variants within this sample encode the same CDR3. The chain combines TRBV11-3 with TRBJ2-3, with unresolved D. Trimming shortened V by 5 bases and J by 5 bases, and 8 bases separated the two germline ends. The length of the CDR3 is 12 residues. CDR1 is SGHNT and CDR2 is YENEEA in the germline V gene. The CDR3 region has the DNA TGTGCCAGCAGCCCAGGAAGAGATACGCAGTATTTT. It specifies CASSPGRDTQYF.

The count of this clone is one. This chain connects TRBV14 to TRBJ1-2; D unclear. Germline lookup yields CDR1 SGHDN and CDR2 FVKESK. This CDR3 contains 13 residues. Between the trimmed V and J ends, which lost 0 bases and 8 bases, there was a span of 10 bases. The CDR3 here is CASSQETRAGYTF. The CDR3 coding sequence is TGTGCCAGCAGCCAAGAGACCCGCGCCGGCTACACCTTC.

This clone has only a few counts. The chain links TRBV11-2 to TRBJ1-1; a possible D gene is TRBD1 (5 bases). From germline, CDR1 is SGHAT and CDR2 FQNNGV. The CDR3 is 16 amino acids. V was trimmed by 4 bases and J by 0 bases, leaving 15 bases between them. The CDR3 spells CASSWTLGLMNTEAFF. In DNA form, the CDR3 reads TGTGCCAGCAGCTGGACACTGGGATTAATGAACACTGAAGCTTTCTTT.

The V and J genes are TRBV28 and TRBJ2-3; perhaps D is TRBD1 or TRBD2 (5 bases each). Germline lookup yields CDR1 MDHEN and CDR2 SYDVKM. Trimming pared 5 bases from V and 2 bases from J, leaving 11 bases between. CDR3 length equals 14 residues. The CDR3 here is CASSHGTITDTQYF. The CDR3 nucleotides read TGTGCCAGCAGTCACGGGACGATCACAGATACGCAGTATTTT.

The chain employs TRBV14 and TRBJ1-4; D not resolved. The CDR3 is made up of 14 amino acids. CDR1 and CDR2 (germline): SGHDN, FVKESK. Trimming shortened V by 5 bases and J by 7 bases, and 14 bases separated the two germline ends. The CDR3: CASSARGFGEKLFF. The CDR3 region has the DNA TGTGCCAGCAGCGCACGAGGGTTTGGTGAAAAACTGTTTTTT.

This clone was found once. V usage is TRBV5-1 and J usage is TRBJ2-7; D possibly corresponds to TRBD2 (6 bases). Per germline, CDR1 SGHRS and CDR2 YFSETQ. The length of the CDR3 is 15 residues. Trimming pared 4 bases from V and 0 bases from J, leaving 14 bases between. CDR3 in DNA: TGCGCCAGCAGCCCCACGGGCGGGACCTCCTACGAGCAGTACTTC. Its protein product is CASSPTGGTSYEQYF.

The V gene is TRBV7-2, the J gene TRBJ2-5; TRBD2 might be the D (6 bases). From germline, CDR1 is SGHTA and CDR2 FQGNSA. With 0 bases removed from V and 3 bases from J, the gap between germline ends came to 8 bases. This CDR3 has 14 residues. CDR3 DNA: TGTGCCAGCAGCTTAGCTCCGGGAGAAGAGACCCAGTACTTC. Its protein is CASSLAPGEETQYF.

This chain connects TRBV9 to TRBJ2-3, with D perhaps matching TRBD2 (5 bases). The CDR3 contains 14 residues. CDR1 is SGDLS and CDR2 is YYNGEE in the germline V gene. Trimming pared 4 bases from V and 2 bases from J, leaving 11 bases between. Written as DNA, the CDR3 is TGTGCCAGCAGCTTGGACTGGGACACAGATACGCAGTATTTT. This translates into CASSLDWDTDTQYF.

Concerning this clone: Other DNA sequences in the same sample also yield this CDR3. V gene TRBV5-1 combines with J gene TRBJ1-1; D is perhaps TRBD1 (6 bases). The V gene lost 0 bases and the J gene lost 4 bases, with 7 bases spanning the gap. The CDR3 loop spans 13 amino acids. CDR1 and CDR2 from the germline V gene are SGHRS and YFSETQ. DNA of the CDR3: TGCGCCAGCAGCTTGGTCAGGGGCACTGAAGCTTTCTTT. Protein sequence: CASSLVRGTEAFF.

As for this clone: The identical CDR3 is also encoded by other nucleotide sequences in the sample. The chain joins TRBV27 to TRBJ2-1, with 12 bases aligning to TRBD2. Germline lookup yields CDR1 MNHEY and CDR2 SMNVEV (reference sequence). V lost 2 bases and J lost 5; bases outside the gene matches: 1. The CDR3 loop spans 15 amino acids. CDR3 residues: CASSLRLAGDNEQFF. The CDR3 region has the DNA TGTGCCAGCAGTTTAAGACTAGCGGGAGACAATGAGCAGTTCTTC.